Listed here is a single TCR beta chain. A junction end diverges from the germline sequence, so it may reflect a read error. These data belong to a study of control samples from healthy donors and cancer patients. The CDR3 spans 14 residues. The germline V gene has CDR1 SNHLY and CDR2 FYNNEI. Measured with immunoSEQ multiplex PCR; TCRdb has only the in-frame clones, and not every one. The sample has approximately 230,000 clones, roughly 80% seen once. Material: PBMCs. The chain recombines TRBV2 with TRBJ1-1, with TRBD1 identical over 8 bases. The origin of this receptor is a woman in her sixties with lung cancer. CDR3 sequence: CASREDRGNTEAFF. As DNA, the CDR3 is TGTGCCAGCAGGGAAGACAGGGGGAACACTGAAGCTTTCTTT.